This T cell receptor (beta chain) was profiled in a study of T cell changes during pregnancy in multiple sclerosis. Libraries were prepared by immunoSEQ multiplex PCR; TCRdb keeps only in-frame clonotypes and omits some of them. This table holds 40,000 to 60,000 clones, approximately 92% found once. The CDR3 has 16 residues. This sequence originates from a female donor with multiple sclerosis, enrolled in a pregnancy study. The chain joins TRBV21-1 to TRBJ2-1; the table names TRBD2, a call not compared with the DNA. TRBV21-1 is noted as a pseudogene. The sequencing used CD4+ T cells from peripheral blood mononuclear cells, collected in the third trimester of pregnancy. The CDR3 region has the DNA TGTGCCAGCAGCCTTCGGACTAGCGGGAGGCACAATGAGCAGTTCTTC. Protein product: CASSLRTSGRHNEQFF.